Sequencing of this TCR beta chain was carried out in a study of OX40 agonist ivuxolimab in advanced cancers. General study findings and limits: Among expanded peripheral T cells, antigen specificity went undetermined. Among the least clonally expanded were partial responders at 0.1-3.0 mg/kg. Clones of CD4+ and CD8+ blood T cells grew by week 6 at doses of 0.1 to 3.0 mg/kg.

No patient had autoimmune disease or received systemic immunosuppression. Clones were read by immunoSEQ multiplex PCR, and TCRdb kept only the in-frame ones, dropping some. The table has 60,000 to 75,000 clones, more than 70% seen once. As regards this clone: The antigen remains unidentified.

The germline V gene has CDR1 ENHRY and CDR2 SYGVKD. The CDR3 has 16 amino acids. V lost 0 bases, J lost 5 bases, and 16 bases lay in between. The receptor was derived from an adult with an advanced solid tumor such as melanoma, head and neck, liver or kidney cancer. The specimen comprised CD4+ or CD8+ T cells sorted from blood, sampled in a trial of the OX40 agonist ivuxolimab. The genes are TRBV10-3 and TRBJ2-5; either TRBD1 or TRBD2 may fit D (5 bases each). The CDR3: CAISESRGRMGETQYF. The CDR3 DNA follows: TGTGCCATCAGTGAGTCGAGGGGACGGATGGGGGAGACCCAGTACTTC.